A single sample gave rise to the 9 T cell receptor beta chains below, sequenced in a study of CD8 T cells in Susac syndrome. Roughly 0.45 to 1 ug RNA was reverse transcribed with random hexamers. TCRdb ran MiXCR on the immunoSEQ multiplex PCR reads and lists one entry per CDR3 protein. The sample lists 95,000 to 150,000 distinct CDR3 sequences, about 93% occurring once. Sequencing was done on a sample of CD4+ T cells from PBMCs. These receptor sequences come from a human donor in good health.

This chain connects TRBV6-2 or TRBV6-3 to TRBJ2-2; D is unresolved. This CDR3 has 14 residues. Germline V CDR1 and CDR2: MNHEY, SVGEGT. V was pared by 2 bases and J by 2 bases, with 6 bases between. The CDR3 bases are TGTGCCAGCAGTTACAGAATAAACACCGGGGAGCTGTTTTTT. Residues: CASSYRINTGELFF.

This sequence joins TRBV2 and TRBJ1-5, with D possibly TRBD1 on 5 matching bases. V lost 7 bases and J lost 4, with 14 bases in between. This CDR3 comprises 14 residues. Germline V gives CDR1 SNHLY, CDR2 FYNNEI. The CDR3 bases are TGTGCCAGCAATACCGACAGAGCTAATCAGCCCCAGCATTTT. This translates into CASNTDRANQPQHF.

V and J are TRBV12-3 or TRBV12-4 and TRBJ2-1; 8 bases fit TRBD2. This CDR3 contains 18 residues. The trim removed 6 bases at V and 7 bases at J, leaving 20 bases unmatched. DNA for the CDR3: TGTGCCAGCAGCCCTCATCGTTTTGCGGGACTAGAAGGGAATGAGCAGTTCTTC. Translated, it gives CASSPHRFAGLEGNEQFF.

The chain combines TRBV7-9 with TRBJ1-5; D is ambiguous. Germline loops: CDR1 SEHNR, CDR2 FQNEAQ (reference sequence). The length of the CDR3 is 14 residues. Trimming took 4 bases from V and 4 from J, leaving 11 bases between them. CDR3 residues: CASSSGPGNQPQHF. Written as DNA, the CDR3 is TGTGCCAGCAGCTCTGGCCCGGGAAATCAGCCCCAGCATTTT.

The chain combines TRBV5-1 with TRBJ1-4; no clear D gene. This CDR3 comprises 13 residues. V lost 4 bases and J 7 bases, leaving 11 bases between the germline ends. Germline CDR1 and CDR2: SGHRS and YFSETQ. The CDR3 DNA follows: TGCGCCAGCAGCATTGACACCGGTGAAAAACTGTTTTTT. Amino acids: CASSIDTGEKLFF.

The count of this clonotype is one. The chain recombines TRBV20-1 with TRBJ2-1; D gene ambiguous. CDR1 DFQATT and CDR2 SNEGSKA come from the germline V gene (reference sequence). The CDR3 extends over 11 amino acids. V lost 2 bases to trimming and J lost 5 bases, with 4 bases between them. The CDR3 loop reads CSARTHNEQFF. CDR3 in DNA: TGCAGTGCTAGAACGCACAATGAGCAGTTCTTC.

The chain is built from TRBV6-1 and TRBJ1-6; D remains ambiguous. Looked up from germline, CDR1 is MNHNS and CDR2 is SASEGT. The CDR3 length is 16 residues. V was shortened by 0 bases and J by 6 bases, with 12 bases between the two germline ends. CDR3 sequence reads: CASSEALPGANSPLHF. The CDR3, as DNA: TGTGCCAGCAGTGAAGCGCTCCCAGGCGCTAATTCACCCCTCCACTTT.

V gene TRBV27 combines with J gene TRBJ1-2, with D perhaps TRBD1 (6 bases). Germline V gene sequence: CDR1 MNHEY, CDR2 SMNVEV (reference sequence). The CDR3 extends over 13 amino acids. Trimming shortened V by 6 bases and J by 5 bases, and 13 bases separated the two germline ends. CDR3 bases: TGTGCCAGCAGAGTTGGGACATCTTATGGCTACACCTTC. Translation: CASRVGTSYGYTF.

The chain has TRBV30 and TRBJ2-2; D unresolved. The germline CDR1 and CDR2 sequences are GTSNPN and SVGIG (reference sequence). This CDR3 is built from 12 residues. Between the trimmed V and J ends, which lost 2 bases and 3 bases, there was a span of 4 bases. The CDR3 loop is CAWSRDTGELFF. The CDR3, as DNA: TGTGCCTGGAGTAGGGACACCGGGGAGCTGTTTTTT.